The 24 T cell receptor beta chains below were found in one sample sequenced in a study of technical replicates of blood from several donors. Clones were read by immunoSEQ multiplex PCR, and TCRdb kept only the in-frame ones, dropping some. The sample gives approximately 73,000 clones, 93% of which show up once; approximately 0.24% is in the top ten. What was sequenced was T cells isolated from PBMCs. Receptors were obtained from a human donor in good health.

The rearrangement uses TRBV19 and TRBJ2-1, with D possibly TRBD1 on 7 matching bases. CDR1 is LNHDA and CDR2 is SQIVND in the germline V gene (reference sequence). Between the trimmed V and J ends, which lost 6 bases and 1 base, there was a span of 10 bases. The CDR3 consists of 14 residues. CDR3 bases: TGTGCCAGTAGGACAGGGAGGTCCTACAATGAGCAGTTCTTC. Protein: CASRTGRSYNEQFF. Combining the CDR3 with reference TRBV19 and TRBJ2-1 gives the whole variable domain DGGITQSPKYLFRKEGQNVTLSCEQNLNHDAMYWYRQDPGQGLRLIYYSQIVNDFQKGDIAEGYSVSREKKESFPLTVTSAQKNPTAFYLCASRTGRSYNEQFFGPGTRLTVL.

This chain joins TRBV7-9 and TRBJ1-1, with D hard to call. Germline V lookup: CDR1 SEHNR, CDR2 FQNEAQ (reference sequence). The CDR3 is 12 amino acids. Trimming took 1 base from V and 8 from J, leaving 8 bases between them. For the CDR3, the DNA is TGTGCCAGCAGCTTAGTCGGGAACGAAGCTTTCTTT. It encodes CASSLVGNEAFF.

The V and J genes are TRBV29-1 and TRBJ2-7; D is perhaps TRBD2 (6 bases). CDR1 is SQVTM and CDR2 is ANQGSEA in the germline V gene. V shed 8 bases and J shed 2 bases, with 19 bases lying between them. The CDR3 loop spans 14 amino acids. In DNA form, the CDR3 reads TGCAGCACCGGGGGTGGGGACGCCCCCTACGAGCAGTACTTC. This translates into CSTGGGDAPYEQYF.

The chain couples TRBV10-2 to TRBJ1-5, with unresolved D. This CDR3 region has 15 residues. V was pared by 2 bases and J by 9 bases, with 17 bases between. Germline-derived CDR1 and CDR2 are WSHSY and SAAADI. The chain's CDR3 is CASSESGLALGPQHF. The CDR3 DNA is TGCGCCAGCAGTGAGAGCGGATTAGCTTTAGGGCCCCAGCATTTT.

This chain joins TRBV11-2 and TRBJ2-7; D remains unclear. There are 13 residues in the CDR3. V was clipped by 2 bases and J by 7 bases, with 12 bases between them. Per germline, CDR1 SGHAT and CDR2 FQNNGV. CDR3 in DNA: TGTGCCAGCAGCTTATTATACAAGTCTGAGCAGTACTTC. As protein: CASSLLYKSEQYF.

V usage is TRBV14 and J usage is TRBJ1-2, with D uncertain. This CDR3 has 13 residues. Per the germline V gene, CDR1 is SGHDN and CDR2 is FVKESK. V dropped 3 bases and J dropped 4 bases, with 9 bases sitting between them. CDR3 loop: CASSQFGVYGYTF. The CDR3 DNA sequence: TGTGCCAGCAGCCAGTTCGGGGTCTATGGCTACACCTTC.

The V and J genes are TRBV5-1 and TRBJ2-3; TRBD1 matches at 7 bases. Germline trimming cut 0 bases from V and 3 bases from J; bases unmatched to any gene: 4. The germline V gene has CDR1 SGHRS and CDR2 YFSETQ. The CDR3 runs to 15 residues. CDR3 in DNA: TGCGCCAGCAGCTTGGTGGGACAGCTAACAGATACGCAGTATTTT. It encodes CASSLVGQLTDTQYF.

The rearrangement joins TRBV28 to TRBJ1-1, with D hard to call. V dropped 6 bases and J dropped 6 bases, with 8 bases sitting between them. CDR3 length: 11 residues. Germline lookup yields CDR1 MDHEN and CDR2 SYDVKM. CDR3 amino acids: CASRRVAEAFF. CDR3 sequence (DNA): TGTGCCAGCAGGCGTGTGGCTGAAGCTTTCTTT.

This clone was detected once. The V and J genes are TRBV9 and TRBJ1-1, with 11 bases that match TRBD1. The length of the CDR3 is 18 residues. Germline V lookup: CDR1 SGDLS, CDR2 YYNGEE. The V and J ends lost 3 bases and 3 bases, in that order; junction bases with no gene match: 13. The chain's CDR3 is CASSDQITPGQGDTEAFF. The CDR3 DNA reads TGTGCCAGCAGCGATCAAATTACACCGGGACAGGGGGACACTGAAGCTTTCTTT.

The chain joins TRBV5-1 to TRBJ1-1; 8 bases agree with TRBD1. J gave up 4 bases and V 3 bases, and 11 bases lay outside the gene matches. Germline V gene sequence: CDR1 SGHRS, CDR2 YFSETQ. The CDR3 is 16 residues long. The CDR3 is CASSSTGGPWVTEAFF. CDR3 sequence (DNA): TGCGCCAGCAGCTCAACAGGGGGTCCCTGGGTCACTGAAGCTTTCTTT.

This chain joins TRBV4-1 and TRBJ2-3; 10 bases are a match to TRBD2. There are 17 residues in the CDR3. Germline CDR1 and CDR2: MGHRA and YSYEKL. V lost 5 bases to trimming and J lost 1 base; unmatched junction nucleotides: 9. Here the CDR3 DNA reads TGCGCCAGCAGCTTTAGGTCAGGACTAGCGGGCACAGATACGCAGTATTTT. Translation gives CASSFRSGLAGTDTQYF.

The chain couples TRBV5-6 to TRBJ1-1; D remains ambiguous. The V and J ends lost 3 bases and 2 bases respectively, with 14 bases between them. The CDR3 is made up of 15 amino acids. Germline V gene lookup returns CDR1 SGHDT and CDR2 YYEEEE. Here the CDR3 reads CASSWGGLSNTEAFF. The CDR3 DNA follows: TGTGCCAGCAGCTGGGGTGGACTGAGTAACACTGAAGCTTTCTTT.

J is TRBJ1-2 and V is TRBV2, with a possible D match to TRBD1 (6 bases). The CDR3 totals 13 residues. The V and J ends lost 9 bases and 1 base respectively, with 12 bases between them. Germline V gene lookup returns CDR1 SNHLY and CDR2 FYNNEI. DNA for the CDR3: TGTGCCAGTGGACAGAACATTAACTATGGCTACACCTTC. Protein product: CASGQNINYGYTF.

The chain recombines TRBV5-1 with TRBJ2-1; weak D call: TRBD2 (5 bases). This CDR3 region has 19 residues. CDR1 is SGHRS, CDR2 YFSETQ, per germline. Trimming removed 4 bases at V and 0 bases at J, with 23 bases between. Here the CDR3 DNA reads TGCGCCAGCAGCGACCTCGGACCAGGACTCAAAAACTCCTACAATGAGCAGTTCTTC. Its translation: CASSDLGPGLKNSYNEQFF.

The genes are TRBV2 and TRBJ1-2; TRBD1 matches at 7 bases. Trimming took 5 bases from V and 8 from J; bases not matched to a gene: 8. The CDR3 extends over 13 amino acids. Germline CDR1 SNHLY, CDR2 FYNNEI. The CDR3 here is CASSWDSSGGYTF. In nucleotides, the CDR3 is TGTGCCAGCAGTTGGGACAGCTCGGGCGGCTACACCTTC.

The chain has TRBV6-1 and TRBJ1-1; perhaps TRBD1 as D (6 bases). Between the trimmed V and J ends, which lost 9 bases and 7 bases, there was a span of 12 bases. The CDR3 extends over 11 amino acids. The V gene's germline CDR1 is MNHNS and CDR2 SASEGT. The CDR3 protein is CASRQDLEAFF. The CDR3 DNA reads as TGTGCCAGTAGACAGGATCTTGAAGCTTTCTTT.

The chain links TRBV19 to TRBJ2-3; 10 nucleotides match TRBD1. Germline CDR1 LNHDA, CDR2 SQIVND (reference sequence). V shed 1 base and J 5 bases; nucleotides not matched to a gene: 0. The CDR3 has 14 residues. The CDR3 DNA follows: TGTGCCAGTAGTATAGGGACAGGGGGAGATACGCAGTATTTT. Residues: CASSIGTGGDTQYF.

This clone has a handful of counts. The chain joins TRBV7-9 to TRBJ2-1, with TRBD2 matching 9 bases. The V segment lost 1 base and the J segment 9 bases; nucleotides outside the gene matches: 13. The CDR3 covers 17 residues. Germline CDR1 SEHNR, CDR2 FQNEAQ (reference sequence). CDR3 DNA sequence: TGTGCCAGCAGCTTAGGGGGGGTTAGCGGGAGCCGAGGTGAGCAGTTCTTC. Protein sequence: CASSLGGVSGSRGEQFF.

The chain has TRBV19 and TRBJ1-4, with unresolved D. The CDR3 sequence is 13 residues long. CDR1 LNHDA and CDR2 SQIVND come from the germline V gene (reference sequence). Trimming stripped 5 bases from V and 11 bases from J, with 15 bases between. CDR3 coding DNA: TGTGCCAGTAGTCGGACGGGAGGGAGGAAACTGTTTTTT. This translates into CASSRTGGRKLFF.

V usage is TRBV29-1 and J usage is TRBJ1-1, with unresolved D. Looked up from germline, CDR1 is SQVTM and CDR2 is ANQGSEA. V lost 2 bases and J 0 bases, leaving 7 bases between the germline ends. This CDR3 is built from 13 residues. DNA of the CDR3: TGCAGCGTTGAACCGCGCATGAACACTGAAGCTTTCTTT. It is translated as CSVEPRMNTEAFF.

The rearrangement uses TRBV7-6 and TRBJ2-7; 9 bases agree with TRBD2. V lost 1 base, J lost 5 bases, and 15 bases stayed unmatched. Germline CDR1 reads SGHVS; CDR2 reads FNYEAQ. The CDR3 has 18 amino acids. This chain's CDR3 is CASSLEGSGSDFWDEQYF. The DNA of the CDR3 is TGTGCCAGCAGCTTAGAAGGTAGCGGGAGCGATTTTTGGGACGAGCAGTACTTC.

The V gene is TRBV30, the J gene TRBJ2-5; D is uncertain. Germline assignment: CDR1 GTSNPN and CDR2 SVGIG (reference sequence). The CDR3 contains 13 residues. The V and J ends lost 2 bases and 6 bases respectively, with 13 bases between them. This chain's CDR3 is CAWSPPGQQTQYF. Here the CDR3 DNA reads TGTGCCTGGAGTCCCCCCGGTCAACAGACCCAGTACTTC.

This clone appeared a single time. The genes are TRBV28 and TRBJ1-5, with 9 bases that match TRBD1. With 5 bases clipped from V and 7 bases from J, the junction kept 15 bases outside the gene matches. Germline-derived CDR1 and CDR2 are MDHEN and SYDVKM. CDR3 length: 17 amino acids. The CDR3 sequence: CASSTRAYRGLGQPQHF. The CDR3 nucleotides read TGTGCCAGCAGTACCCGGGCCTACAGGGGGCTGGGGCAGCCCCAGCATTTT.

The gene calls are TRBV11-2 and TRBJ2-3; D is possibly TRBD2 (6 bases). The V gene lost 1 base and the J gene lost 2 bases, with 10 bases spanning the gap. The CDR3 is 15 amino acids. Germline assignment: CDR1 SGHAT and CDR2 FQNNGV. The CDR3, as DNA: TGTGCCAGCAGCTTAGGTGGGGGGATCACAGATACGCAGTATTTT. This codes for CASSLGGGITDTQYF.